This T cell receptor (beta chain) derives from a study of shared clonotypes between healthy human individuals. Regarding the study as a whole: Estimated clonotype richness was generally higher in naive than memory subsets.

This clone has only a few counts. What it binds is not known. TCRdb's table, derived via immunoSEQ multiplex PCR, lists solely in-frame clones and lacks some. The sample lists a few million clones, 85% to 95% occurring once. Per germline, CDR1 MNHEY and CDR2 SMNVEV (reference sequence). Trimming shortened V by 3 bases and J by 6 bases, and 12 bases separated the two germline ends. The length of the CDR3 is 14 residues. Sequences were obtained from naive CD4+ T cells sorted from blood. Regarding subset: CD45RA+ positively selected. The receptor was isolated from a man aged 18 to 29 in good health. This chain links TRBV27 with TRBJ1-5; D ambiguous. Here the CDR3 DNA reads TGTGCCAGCAGTTTTAGGGCAGGCGGTCAGCCCCAGCATTTT. This encodes CASSFRAGGQPQHF.